Below, 25 T cell receptor beta chains from the same sample are listed, as sequenced in a study of regulatory T cells in long-lasting Graves disease. CDR3 regions were amplified by Arm-PCR using iRepertoire HTBI primers to build TCR beta libraries. A single record per CDR3 protein comes from TCRdb applying MiXCR to the multiplex PCR reads. The profile covers more than 300,000 distinct CDR3 sequences, with 15% to 20% appearing a single time and around 20% taken by the ten largest. The time point here: newly diagnosed GD, antithyroid drugs for less than 3 months. There was RNA extracted from PBMCs, and the TCR library was made from it. The data also belong to a second study, concerning T cells in Graves' hyperthyroidism and ophthalmopathy.

Sequencing used peripheral blood mononuclear cells (PBMCs), obtained at new diagnosis, from a patient treated with antithyroid drugs. These receptors were collected from a woman in her late teens or twenties with Graves disease.

The chain carries TRBV7-2 and TRBJ1-5; unclear D gene. The V end was cut by 5 bases, the J end by 7 bases, with 15 bases between. The CDR3 is 14 residues long. Germline-derived CDR1 and CDR2 are SGHTA and FQGNSA. The CDR3 here is CASSPSNNDQPQHF. In DNA form, the CDR3 reads TGTGCCAGCAGCCCATCAAACAACGACCAGCCCCAGCATTTT.

This clonotype was counted a few times. The gene calls are TRBV6-2 or TRBV6-3 and TRBJ1-4; 7 nucleotides agree with TRBD1. V gave up 4 bases and J gave up 8 bases; unmatched junction bases: 4. CDR3 length equals 13 residues. Looked up from germline, CDR1 is MNHEY and CDR2 is SVGEGT. CDR3 protein: CASSSGGREKLFF. The CDR3 DNA reads TGTGCCAGCAGTTCAGGGGGTAGGGAAAAACTGTTTTTT.

The V call is TRBV7-9, the J call TRBJ2-2; 9 bases are a match to TRBD2. The V gene's germline CDR1 is SEHNR and CDR2 FQNEAQ (reference sequence). The CDR3 totals 17 residues. Trimming took 8 bases from V and 4 from J; bases not matched to a gene: 14. CDR3 loop: CASSLWAGGPSTGELFF. CDR3 nucleotide sequence: TGTGCCAGCTCGTTGTGGGCGGGAGGGCCCAGCACCGGGGAGCTGTTTTTT.

This chain joins TRBV7-9 and TRBJ1-2; D unclear. In germline, CDR1 is SEHNR, CDR2 FQNEAQ (reference sequence). V was shortened by 5 bases and J by 6 bases, with 16 bases between the two germline ends. The CDR3 sequence is 14 residues long. The CDR3 bases are TGTGCCAGCAGCCCCCGCATGGGTGAGGATGGCTACACCTTC. The encoded protein is CASSPRMGEDGYTF.

The V and J genes are TRBV29-1 and TRBJ1-4, with a tentative D call TRBD1 (5 bases). The V end lost 4 bases, the J end lost 7 bases, and 10 bases lay between the germline ends. The CDR3 totals 12 residues. Germline V lookup: CDR1 SQVTM, CDR2 ANQGSEA. The CDR3 here is CSVAQGGEKLFF. In nucleotides, the CDR3 is TGCAGCGTTGCCCAGGGAGGTGAAAAACTGTTTTTT. Variable domain in full (rest from reference TRBV29-1 and TRBJ1-4): SAVISQKPSRDICQRGTSLTIQCQVDSQVTMMFWYRQQPGQSLTLIATANQGSEATYESGFVIDKFPISRPNLTFSTLTVSNMSPEDSSIYLCSVAQGGEKLFFGSGTQLSVL.

The chain joins TRBV5-1 to TRBJ2-5, with D perhaps assigned TRBD1 or TRBD2 (5 bases each). Germline values: CDR1 SGHRS, CDR2 YFSETQ. The CDR3 extends over 17 amino acids. Trimming took 4 bases from V and 5 from J, leaving 24 bases between them. CDR3 DNA sequence: TGCGCCAGCAGCCCCGGGGCAGGGATTTTCTCACAGGAGACCCAGTACTTC. Encoded protein: CASSPGAGIFSQETQYF.

This clonotype was observed many times. This sequence joins TRBV5-1 and TRBJ2-5, with 8 bases lining up with TRBD2. From germline, CDR1 is SGHRS and CDR2 YFSETQ. V lost 4 bases to trimming and J lost 3 bases; unmatched junction nucleotides: 11. The CDR3 is 16 amino acids. The CDR3 DNA reads as TGCGCCAGCAGCCCTGAAGCGGGGCGGGGGGAAGAGACCCAGTACTTC. Translating gives CASSPEAGRGEETQYF.

Concerning this clonotype itself: A read error may account for a junction end that differs from germline. This chain connects TRBV5-1 to TRBJ1-1, with D possibly matching TRBD1 (5 bases). CDR3 length: 15 amino acids. Germline CDR1 SGHRS, CDR2 YFSETQ. This CDR3 is CAGSLQPGKNTEAFF. CDR3 sequence (DNA): TGCGCCGGCAGCTTGCAGCCAGGGAAAAACACTGAAGCTTTCTTT.

The chain couples TRBV5-1 to TRBJ2-3; the match to TRBD2 covers 10 bases. CDR1 is SGHRS and CDR2 is YFSETQ in the germline V gene. V shed 3 bases and J 5 bases; nucleotides not matched to a gene: 9. This CDR3 region has 16 residues. CDR3 loop: CASSYQRGGPIDTQYF. Here the CDR3 DNA reads TGCGCCAGCAGCTACCAGCGGGGGGGCCCTATAGATACGCAGTATTTT.

The chain uses TRBV29-1 and TRBJ2-4; D ambiguous. The CDR3 runs to 13 residues. Germline CDR1 reads SQVTM; CDR2 reads ANQGSEA. V was shortened by 4 bases and J by 3 bases, with 10 bases between the two germline ends. The CDR3 nucleotides read TGCAGCGTTGGGCACGCGGTCAAAAACATTCAGTACTTC. It is translated as CSVGHAVKNIQYF.

This clonotype was recorded many times. The rearrangement uses TRBV2 and TRBJ1-2; D might be TRBD1 (5 bases). V gave up 5 bases and J gave up 4 bases, with 14 bases separating them. CDR1 and CDR2 (germline): SNHLY, FYNNEI. The CDR3 contains 14 residues. CDR3 in amino acids: CASSNRDGSYGYTF. The CDR3 nucleotides read TGTGCCAGCAGTAACCGGGACGGGTCCTATGGCTACACCTTC.

The rearrangement links TRBV7-2 to TRBJ1-4, with 9 positions matching TRBD1. The CDR3 has 12 amino acids. Germline V gene sequence: CDR1 SGHTA, CDR2 FQGNSA. The J segment lost 17 bases and the V segment lost 5 bases, leaving 9 bases of the junction unmatched. The CDR3 nucleotides read TGTGCCAGCAGCCTTAGCACAGGGGGCTTATTTTTT. Protein sequence: CASSLSTGGLFF.

This sequence joins TRBV20-1 and TRBJ2-7, with unresolved D. Trimming took off 4 bases at V and 0 bases at J, with 13 bases between the two ends. The CDR3 totals 14 residues. Germline loops: CDR1 DFQATT, CDR2 SNEGSKA (reference sequence). CDR3 coding DNA: TGCAGTGCTAAAGGCTGGACGTTCTCCTACGAGCAGTACTTC. It is translated as CSAKGWTFSYEQYF.

The table lists this clonotype with a few counts. The rearrangement joins TRBV9 to TRBJ2-3; the match to TRBD2 covers 8 bases. The CDR3 has 16 amino acids. Germline V lookup: CDR1 SGDLS, CDR2 YYNGEE. Trimming removed 4 bases from V and 3 bases from J; junction bases left unmatched: 10. CDR3 nucleotides: TGTGCCAGCAGCCTGACTAGCGAGATCATTACAGATACGCAGTATTTT. Protein sequence: CASSLTSEIITDTQYF.

The chain is built from TRBV29-1 and TRBJ2-1; 8 nucleotides agree with TRBD2. Looked up from germline, CDR1 is SQVTM and CDR2 is ANQGSEA. The V segment lost 8 bases and the J segment 7 bases; nucleotides outside the gene matches: 16. This CDR3 spans 15 amino acids. DNA for the CDR3: TGCAGCACCCCCCGGGGCGGGAGGCCGGGGAATGAGCAGTTCTTC. Residues: CSTPRGGRPGNEQFF.

This clonotype has only a few counts. The CDR3 nucleotides read TGTGCCAGCAGTTTTTCTCAGGGGATGACAGATACGCAGTATTTT. Its protein is CASSFSQGMTDTQYF. The chain couples TRBV27 to TRBJ2-3; a weak D match, TRBD1 (6 bases). The CDR3 is 15 amino acids. V was shortened by 3 bases and J by 3 bases, with 13 bases between the two germline ends. Germline CDR1 reads MNHEY; CDR2 reads SMNVEV (reference sequence).

This clonotype was seen a few times. The chain has TRBV28 and TRBJ1-2; a possible D gene is TRBD1 (5 bases). Trimming removed 7 bases at V and 8 bases at J, with 14 bases between. The germline CDR1 and CDR2 sequences are MDHEN and SYDVKM. This CDR3 is 12 amino acids long. CDR3 sequence (DNA): TGTGCCAGCAAGAGTGGGGCCGCGGGCTACACCTTC. It codes for CASKSGAAGYTF.

Note on this clonotype: A read error may be the cause here, since a much bigger clone is one base away. This chain links TRBV12-3 or TRBV12-4 with TRBJ1-1; TRBD1 is a possible D gene (5 bases). V was pared by 7 bases and J by 3 bases, with 21 bases between. The CDR3 runs to 16 residues. The CDR3 DNA is TGTGCCAGCAAGAAGGCAGGGTACCGAGGGTACACTGAAGCTTTCTTT. This codes for CASKKAGYRGYTEAFF.

This clonotype was observed at least ten times. The J gene is TRBJ2-1, the V gene TRBV5-1; 10 bases are a match to TRBD2. The CDR3 is 15 residues long. Trimming at V came to 0 bases and at J to 9 bases, leaving 6 bases not matched to a gene. The V gene's germline CDR1 is SGHRS and CDR2 YFSETQ. The CDR3 sequence is CASSLASGSLVEQFF. The CDR3 DNA reads TGCGCCAGCAGCTTGGCTAGCGGGAGTCTGGTTGAGCAGTTCTTC.

This clonotype was seen repeatedly, ten times or more. The chain combines TRBV18 with TRBJ2-7; a weak D match, TRBD1 (5 bases). Germline CDR1 is KGHSH and CDR2 is LQKENI. Trimming took 2 bases from V and 7 from J, leaving 15 bases between them. The CDR3 is made up of 14 amino acids. CDR3 DNA: TGTGCCAGCTCACCATCGACAGTCCCTGTGGAGCAGTACTTC. Its translation is CASSPSTVPVEQYF.

The chain couples TRBV2 to TRBJ1-2; possibly TRBD1 for D (5 bases). The V gene's germline CDR1 is SNHLY and CDR2 FYNNEI. V was shortened by 5 bases and J by 8 bases, with 27 bases between the two germline ends. The CDR3 extends over 17 amino acids. The CDR3 loop is CASSLSGTGLASSGYTF. The CDR3, as DNA: TGTGCCAGCAGTTTGTCCGGGACTGGACTTGCCTCGTCGGGCTACACCTTC. The complete variable domain, with remaining parts taken from reference TRBV2 and TRBJ1-2, reads EPEVTQTPSHQVTQMGQEVILRCVPISNHLYFYWYRQILGQKVEFLVSFYNNEISEKSEIFDDQFSVERPDGSNFTLKIRSTKLEDSAMYFCASSLSGTGLASSGYTFGSGTRLTVV.

The table lists this clonotype with many counts. This sequence joins TRBV24-1 and TRBJ2-1, with TRBD2 identical over 9 bases. In germline, CDR1 is KGHDR, CDR2 SFDVKD. The V segment lost 4 bases and the J segment 2 bases; nucleotides outside the gene matches: 5. The CDR3 length is 16 residues. CDR3 residues: CATSEPSGGPYNEQFF. The CDR3 DNA follows: TGTGCCACCAGTGAACCGAGCGGGGGGCCCTACAATGAGCAGTTCTTC.

This clonotype was recorded at least ten times. The V call is TRBV30, the J call TRBJ2-1, with 7 bases aligning to TRBD1. CDR1 is GTSNPN, CDR2 SVGIG, per germline (reference sequence). After removal of 3 bases from V and 0 bases from J, the junction contained 14 bases not matched to a gene. The CDR3 spans 18 residues. CDR3 in amino acids: CAWRGVEGAQNSYNEQFF. The CDR3 bases are TGTGCCTGGAGGGGGGTCGAGGGGGCCCAAAACTCCTACAATGAGCAGTTCTTC.

As concerns this clonotype: One base away lies a much larger clone, so this may be a sequencing read error. CDR3 nucleotide sequence: TGTACCAGCAGTTACTCGACGGGGGGGGAGACCCAGTACTTC. This translates into CTSSYSTGGETQYF. The chain recombines TRBV6-5 with TRBJ2-5; the match to TRBD2 covers 8 bases. CDR1 is MNHEY and CDR2 is SVGAGI in the germline V gene. The CDR3 is made up of 14 amino acids.

About this clonotype itself: A read error may explain this, as a much larger clone is one base away. This chain joins TRBV7-2 and TRBJ2-7; D is possibly TRBD2 (5 bases). The germline gives CDR1 SGHTA, CDR2 FQGNSA. The CDR3 contains 15 residues. CDR3 in amino acids: CASSLEALSGYERYF. The CDR3 nucleotides are TGTGCCAGCAGCTTAGAGGCTTTATCGGGGTACGAGCGGTACTTC.